The 27 T cell receptor beta chains below all came from one sample that was sequenced in a study of T cells after yellow fever vaccination. TCRdb re-called the 5' RACE reads with MiXCR, one entry per CDR3 protein. Among 340,000 or so distinct CDR3 sequences, around 12% were seen once, and the ten largest hold more than 3%. The sample here was CD4+ T cells sorted from PBMCs, taken 15 days after the yellow fever booster vaccination. The receptors were gathered from a man aged 18 to 30 who received the YFV17D yellow fever vaccine.

This clonotype was counted a few times. The chain combines TRBV27 with TRBJ2-2; no clear D. CDR1 MNHEY and CDR2 SMNVEV come from the germline V gene (reference sequence). The CDR3 spans 13 residues. With 6 bases removed from V and 5 bases from J, the gap between germline ends came to 10 bases. This chain's CDR3 is CASRPGLTGELFF. CDR3 DNA: TGTGCCAGCAGACCAGGTCTTACCGGGGAGCTGTTTTTT.

This clonotype was detected a few times. This chain uses TRBV12-3 or TRBV12-4 with TRBJ1-1; no firm D call. V dropped 7 bases and J dropped 0 bases, with 9 bases sitting between them. CDR3 length equals 13 residues. The CDR3 DNA reads as TGTGCCAGCAATTCATTCATGAACACTGAAGCTTTCTTT. This encodes CASNSFMNTEAFF.

The chain has TRBV12-1 and TRBJ2-1. TRBV12-1 is assigned pseudogene status. The CDR3 runs 17 residues. CDR3 in amino acids: CASSYSRDRASYNEQFF. CDR3 bases: TGTGCCAGCAGCTACAGCCGAGACAGGGCTTCCTACAATGAGCAGTTCTTC.

Worth noting for this clonotype: Without the conserved terminal phenylalanine or tryptophan, this CDR3 likely stems from a read error. The chain joins TRBV4-2 to TRBJ1-5; D unclear. Germline V lookup: CDR1 LGHNA, CDR2 YNFKEQ. The length of the CDR3 is 16 residues. Deletions cut 0 bases from V and 6 bases from J, with 15 bases between. The CDR3 region is CASSQEVGHLGQPQHI. The CDR3 DNA reads TGTGCCAGCAGCCAAGAGGTAGGGCATTTAGGTCAGCCCCAGCATATT.

The V and J genes are TRBV20-1 and TRBJ1-2; no firm D call. The CDR3 totals 13 residues. Trimming took 5 bases from V and 3 from J, leaving 13 bases between them. Looked up from germline, CDR1 is DFQATT and CDR2 is SNEGSKA (reference sequence). CDR3 DNA: TGCAGTGCTTGGCAGGCAACGGACTATGGCTACACCTTC. It is translated as CSAWQATDYGYTF.

The chain recombines TRBV12-3 or TRBV12-4 with TRBJ1-4, with unresolved D. This CDR3 comprises 14 residues. Trimming removed 1 base at V and 8 bases at J, with 11 bases between. CDR3 sequence: CASSLGTHSEKLFF. CDR3 nucleotides: TGTGCCAGCAGTTTAGGGACCCATAGCGAAAAACTGTTTTTT.

This clonotype came up a few times. The gene calls are TRBV18 and TRBJ1-2; D is undetermined. The V gene lost 2 bases and the J gene lost 7 bases, with 5 bases spanning the gap. This CDR3 contains 11 residues. Germline CDR1 and CDR2: KGHSH and LQKENI. This CDR3 is CASSPDTGYTF. DNA of the CDR3: TGTGCCAGCTCACCAGACACTGGCTACACCTTC.

The J gene is TRBJ2-7, the V gene TRBV7-2; no clear D gene. Looked up from germline, CDR1 is SGHTA and CDR2 is FQGNSA. V was trimmed by 5 bases and J by 4 bases, leaving 6 bases between them. CDR3 length: 11 residues. In nucleotides, the CDR3 is TGTGCCAGCAGCATACGGTACGAGCAGTACTTC. It is translated as CASSIRYEQYF. Supplemented by reference TRBV7-2 and TRBJ2-7, the full variable domain reads GAGVSQSPSNKVTEKGKDVELRCDPISGHTALYWYRQSLGQGLEFLIYFQGNSAPDKSGLPSDRFSAERTGGSVSTLTIQRTQQEDSAVYLCASSIRYEQYFGPGTRLTVT.

This clonotype was recorded a few times. The CDR3 reads CASSLTQSMGEKLFF. CDR3 DNA sequence: TGTGCCAGCAGCTTAACCCAGAGCATGGGTGAAAAACTGTTTTTT. The rearrangement links TRBV7-2 to TRBJ1-4, with D unresolved. The length of the CDR3 is 15 residues. Germline CDR1 SGHTA, CDR2 FQGNSA. Between the trimmed V and J ends, which lost 2 bases and 7 bases, there was a span of 14 bases. Full variable domain (missing parts from reference TRBV7-2 and TRBJ1-4): GAGVSQSPSNKVTEKGKDVELRCDPISGHTALYWYRQSLGQGLEFLIYFQGNSAPDKSGLPSDRFSAERTGGSVSTLTIQRTQQEDSAVYLCASSLTQSMGEKLFFGSGTQLSVL.

The J gene is TRBJ2-7, the V gene TRBV6-2 or TRBV6-3; D might be TRBD2 (6 bases). V lost 5 bases and J 2 bases, leaving 13 bases between the germline ends. The germline V gene encodes CDR1 MNHEY and CDR2 SVGEGT. The CDR3 is 14 residues long. In DNA form, the CDR3 reads TGTGCCAGCAGTCGGGAGCCTCTCACCTACGAGCAGTACGTC. This translates into CASSREPLTYEQYV.

The genes are TRBV9 and TRBJ2-2; 10 bases agree with TRBD2. J gave up 4 bases and V 0 bases, and 9 bases lay outside the gene matches. This CDR3 contains 18 residues. Germline CDR1 is SGDLS and CDR2 is YYNGEE. The CDR3 bases are TGTGCCAGCAGCGTAGTGCCTAGCGGGGGACTATCCACCGGGGAGCTGTTTTTT. Its protein product is CASSVVPSGGLSTGELFF.

V and J are TRBV4-1 and TRBJ2-7, with no clear D. This CDR3 is built from 16 residues. Per the germline V gene, CDR1 is MGHRA and CDR2 is YSYEKL. V dropped 1 base and J dropped 7 bases, with 20 bases sitting between them. The CDR3 here is CASSQVDGYSSREQYF. CDR3 coding DNA: TGCGCCAGCAGCCAAGTAGACGGCTACTCTTCACGGGAGCAGTACTTC.

The sample holds a few counts of this clonotype. This sequence joins TRBV4-2 and TRBJ2-1, with 10 bases aligning to TRBD2. CDR1 and CDR2 from the germline V gene are LGHNA and YNFKEQ. The CDR3 is made up of 18 amino acids. V gave up 1 base and J gave up 4 bases; unmatched junction bases: 10. Here the CDR3 DNA reads TGTGCCAGCAGCCAAGCCAGCGGGGGGGCCAGGGAATACAATGAGCAGTTCTTC. Its protein product is CASSQASGGAREYNEQFF.

The chain couples TRBV20-1 to TRBJ2-5; a weak D match, TRBD1 (5 bases). V was pared by 0 bases and J by 5 bases, with 19 bases between. Germline V gene lookup returns CDR1 DFQATT and CDR2 SNEGSKA (reference sequence). CDR3 size: 16 residues. CDR3 DNA sequence: TGCAGTGCTAGAGATCCCTTCAGGGATCCTGTTGAGACCCAGTACTTC. Amino acid sequence: CSARDPFRDPVETQYF.

This clonotype has only a few counts. This chain links TRBV12-3 or TRBV12-4 with TRBJ1-4; D is undetermined. The CDR3 sequence is 14 residues long. The V and J ends lost 3 bases and 8 bases respectively, with 13 bases between them. The CDR3 DNA is TGTGCCAGCAGTTTGACTGCCCCGCAGGAAAAACTGTTTTTT. Its protein product is CASSLTAPQEKLFF.

This clonotype was seen more than once but under ten times. CDR3 DNA: TGTGCCATCAGTGAACAGGCAGGTGAGTTCGCTGAAGCTTTCTTT. Its protein is CAISEQAGEFAEAFF. The V gene is TRBV10-3, the J gene TRBJ1-1, with a tentative D call TRBD1 (5 bases). This CDR3 has 15 amino acids. CDR1 ENHRY and CDR2 SYGVKD come from the germline V gene. V was clipped by 3 bases and J by 6 bases, with 17 bases between them.

This clonotype came up a few times. This rearrangement joins TRBV20-1 to TRBJ1-5; D is uncertain. CDR3 length: 14 residues. Trimming cost V 2 bases and J 4 bases, with 12 bases left between them. Germline lookup yields CDR1 DFQATT and CDR2 SNEGSKA (reference sequence). The CDR3: CSARNPRPNQPQHF. CDR3 bases: TGCAGTGCTAGAAATCCAAGGCCGAATCAGCCCCAGCATTTT.

The CDR3 sequence: CASSESFRGLGNEQFF. For the CDR3, the DNA is TGCGCCAGCAGTGAGTCATTTAGGGGGCTTGGGAATGAGCAGTTCTTC. V is TRBV10-1 and J is TRBJ2-1; 7 bases are a match to TRBD1. In germline, CDR1 is WNHNN, CDR2 SYGVQD (reference sequence). The CDR3 is made up of 16 amino acids. Losses at the gene ends were 0 bases for V and 7 bases for J; bases not matched to a gene: 9.

The chain has TRBV7-9 and TRBJ1-2; 7 positions agree with TRBD1. Germline loops: CDR1 SEHNR, CDR2 FQNEAQ (reference sequence). This CDR3 has 15 amino acids. V lost 5 bases and J lost 4; bases outside the gene matches: 10. The CDR3: CASSRRDSLLYGYTF. CDR3 nucleotide sequence: TGTGCCAGCAGCCGCCGGGACAGTCTCCTCTATGGCTACACCTTC.

V is TRBV7-2 and J is TRBJ2-1, with 15 bases identical to TRBD2. Germline V gene lookup returns CDR1 SGHTA and CDR2 FQGNSA. The CDR3 has 15 residues. V gave up 5 bases and J gave up 7 bases; unmatched junction bases: 3. The CDR3 loop is CASSRTSGGGNEQFF. In DNA, the CDR3 is TGTGCCAGCAGCCGGACTAGCGGGGGGGGGAATGAGCAGTTCTTC.

The chain has TRBV29-1 and TRBJ1-3; the D is unclear. The CDR3 covers 12 residues. The germline CDR1 and CDR2 sequences are SQVTM and ANQGSEA. Trimming left V 4 bases short and J 0 bases short, with 4 bases between. The CDR3 here is CSVGLSGNTIYF. The CDR3 bases are TGCAGCGTTGGCCTCTCTGGAAACACCATATATTTT.

V is TRBV10-3 and J is TRBJ2-4, with no clear D. Germline V gene sequence: CDR1 ENHRY, CDR2 SYGVKD. V lost 2 bases to trimming and J lost 4 bases, with 6 bases between them. The CDR3 loop spans 13 amino acids. The DNA of the CDR3 is TGTGCCATCAGTGAGCCGGCGAAAAACATTCAGTACTTC. It encodes CAISEPAKNIQYF.

This clonotype was observed a few times. This chain connects TRBV14 to TRBJ2-3; D gene ambiguous. The CDR3 has 15 residues. CDR1 SGHDN and CDR2 FVKESK come from the germline V gene. The V end lost 1 base, the J end lost 1 base, and 9 bases lay between the germline ends. The CDR3 loop reads CASSQGPPGTDTQYF. CDR3 DNA sequence: TGTGCCAGCAGCCAAGGACCCCCTGGCACAGATACGCAGTATTTT.

This clonotype was recorded at least ten times. V is TRBV25-1 and J is TRBJ2-6; no definite D call. The CDR3 has 14 amino acids. Germline V CDR1 and CDR2: MGHDK, SYGVNS. V was pared by 3 bases and J by 0 bases, with 3 bases between. In nucleotides, the CDR3 is TGTGCCAGCAGTGACAACTCTGGGGCCAACGTCCTGACTTTC. Translating it yields CASSDNSGANVLTF. The full variable domain, completed using reference TRBV25-1 and TRBJ2-6, is EADIYQTPRYLVIGTGKKITLECSQTMGHDKMYWYQQDPGMELHLIHYSYGVNSTEKGDLSSESTVSRIRTEHFPLTLESARPSHTSQYLCASSDNSGANVLTFGAGSRLTVL.

The chain couples TRBV2 to TRBJ1-4, with a weak D call TRBD1 (6 bases). In germline, CDR1 is SNHLY, CDR2 FYNNEI. V lost 6 bases, J lost 5 bases, and 13 bases lay in between. The CDR3 runs to 14 residues. The chain's CDR3 is CASRPGVNNEKLFF. In DNA form, the CDR3 reads TGTGCCAGCAGACCAGGGGTGAACAATGAAAAACTGTTTTTT.

This clonotype was observed many times. V is TRBV6-1 and J is TRBJ2-7; D is uncertain. The V gene's germline CDR1 is MNHNS and CDR2 SASEGT. V lost 6 bases to trimming and J lost 0 bases, with 9 bases between them. The CDR3 extends over 13 amino acids. DNA for the CDR3: TGTGCCAGCAGGAAGAGAAGCTCCTACGAGCAGTACGTC. Translating it yields CASRKRSSYEQYV.

This clonotype was seen only a few times. For the CDR3, the DNA is TGTGCCAGCACCGATGACCTAACCATATATTTT. Amino acid sequence: CASTDDLTIYF. The rearrangement uses TRBV6-6 and TRBJ1-3; D ambiguous. V was clipped by 7 bases and J by 10 bases, with 11 bases between them. CDR3 length: 11 amino acids. From germline, CDR1 is MNHNY and CDR2 SVGAGI (reference sequence).